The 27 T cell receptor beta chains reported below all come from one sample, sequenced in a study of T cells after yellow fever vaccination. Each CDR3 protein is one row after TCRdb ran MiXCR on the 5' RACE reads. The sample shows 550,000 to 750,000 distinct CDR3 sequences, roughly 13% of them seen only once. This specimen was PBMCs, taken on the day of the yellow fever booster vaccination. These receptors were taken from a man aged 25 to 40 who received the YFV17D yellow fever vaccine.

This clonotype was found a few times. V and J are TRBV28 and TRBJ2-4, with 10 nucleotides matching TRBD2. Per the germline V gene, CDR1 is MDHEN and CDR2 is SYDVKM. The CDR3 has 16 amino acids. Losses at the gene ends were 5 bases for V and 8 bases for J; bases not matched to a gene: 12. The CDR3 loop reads CASSGGPSGRRYIQYF. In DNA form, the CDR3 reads TGTGCCAGCAGTGGCGGACCTAGCGGGAGAAGGTACATTCAGTACTTC.

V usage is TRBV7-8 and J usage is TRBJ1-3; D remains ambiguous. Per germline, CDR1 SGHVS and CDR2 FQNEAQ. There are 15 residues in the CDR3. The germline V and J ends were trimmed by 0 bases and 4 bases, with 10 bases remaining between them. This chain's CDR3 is CASSLARASGNTIYF. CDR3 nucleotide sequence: TGTGCCAGCAGCTTAGCGCGGGCTTCGGGAAACACCATATATTTT.

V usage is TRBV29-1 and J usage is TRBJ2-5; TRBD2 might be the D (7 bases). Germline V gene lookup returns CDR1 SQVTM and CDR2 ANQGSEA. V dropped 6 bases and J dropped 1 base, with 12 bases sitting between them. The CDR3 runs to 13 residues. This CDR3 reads CSVAGHTQETQYF. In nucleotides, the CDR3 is TGCAGCGTAGCGGGACACACCCAAGAGACCCAGTACTTC.

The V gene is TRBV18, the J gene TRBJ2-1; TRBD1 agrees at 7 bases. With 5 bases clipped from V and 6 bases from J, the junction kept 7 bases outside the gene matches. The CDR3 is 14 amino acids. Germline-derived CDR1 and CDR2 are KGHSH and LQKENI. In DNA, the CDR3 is TGTGCCAGCTCATCTCGGACAGGATCCAATGAGCAGTTCTTC. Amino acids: CASSSRTGSNEQFF.

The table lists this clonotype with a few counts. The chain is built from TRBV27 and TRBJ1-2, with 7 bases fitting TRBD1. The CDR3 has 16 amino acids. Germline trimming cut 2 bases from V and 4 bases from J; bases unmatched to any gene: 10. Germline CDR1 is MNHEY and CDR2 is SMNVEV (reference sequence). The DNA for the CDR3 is TGTGCCAGCAGTTTAGGGAACAGGGGAACCCTCTATGGCTACACCTTC. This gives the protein CASSLGNRGTLYGYTF.

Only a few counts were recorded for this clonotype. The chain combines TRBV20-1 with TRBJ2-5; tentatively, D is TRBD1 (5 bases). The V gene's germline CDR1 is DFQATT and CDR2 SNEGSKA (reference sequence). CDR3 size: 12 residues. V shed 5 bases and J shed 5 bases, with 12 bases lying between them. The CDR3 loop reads CSAGWGGETQYF. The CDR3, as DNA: TGCAGTGCTGGGTGGGGCGGCGAGACCCAGTACTTC.

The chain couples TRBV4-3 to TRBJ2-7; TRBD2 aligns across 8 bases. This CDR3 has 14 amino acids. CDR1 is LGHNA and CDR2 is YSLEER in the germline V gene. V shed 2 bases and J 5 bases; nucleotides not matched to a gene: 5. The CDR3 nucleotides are TGCGCCAGCAGCCAACAGCGGGAGATCCACGAGCAGTACTTC. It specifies CASSQQREIHEQYF.

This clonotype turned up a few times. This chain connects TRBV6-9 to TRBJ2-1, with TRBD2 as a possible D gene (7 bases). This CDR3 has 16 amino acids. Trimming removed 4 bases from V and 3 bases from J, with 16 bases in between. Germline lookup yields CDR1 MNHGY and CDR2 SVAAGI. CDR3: CASSFPPGGVYNEQFF. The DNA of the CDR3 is TGTGCCAGCAGTTTCCCCCCGGGGGGCGTCTACAATGAGCAGTTCTTC.

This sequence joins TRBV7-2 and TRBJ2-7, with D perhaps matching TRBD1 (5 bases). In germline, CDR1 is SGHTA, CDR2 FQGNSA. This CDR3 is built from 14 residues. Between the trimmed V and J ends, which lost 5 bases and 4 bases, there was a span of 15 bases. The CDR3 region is CASSASARVYEQYF. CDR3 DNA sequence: TGTGCCAGCAGCGCCTCGGCCAGGGTGTACGAGCAGTACTTC.

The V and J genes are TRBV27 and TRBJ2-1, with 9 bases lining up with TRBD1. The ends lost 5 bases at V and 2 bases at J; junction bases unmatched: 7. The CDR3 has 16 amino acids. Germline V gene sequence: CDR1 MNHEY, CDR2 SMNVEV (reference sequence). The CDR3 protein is CASSSGQGFTYNEQFF. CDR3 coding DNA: TGTGCCAGCAGTAGTGGACAGGGGTTCACCTACAATGAGCAGTTCTTC.

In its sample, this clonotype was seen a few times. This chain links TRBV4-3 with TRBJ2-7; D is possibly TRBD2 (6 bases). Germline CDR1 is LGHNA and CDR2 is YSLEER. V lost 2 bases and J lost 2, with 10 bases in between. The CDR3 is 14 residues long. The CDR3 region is CASSQTLAPYEQYF. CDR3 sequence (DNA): TGCGCCAGCAGCCAAACCCTAGCGCCCTACGAGCAGTACTTC.

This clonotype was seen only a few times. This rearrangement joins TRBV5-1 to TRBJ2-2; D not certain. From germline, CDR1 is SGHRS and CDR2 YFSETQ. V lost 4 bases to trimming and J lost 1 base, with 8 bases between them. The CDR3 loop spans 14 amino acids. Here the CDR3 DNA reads TGCGCCAGCAGCCAGGACCAGAACACCGGGGAGCTGTTTTTT. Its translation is CASSQDQNTGELFF.

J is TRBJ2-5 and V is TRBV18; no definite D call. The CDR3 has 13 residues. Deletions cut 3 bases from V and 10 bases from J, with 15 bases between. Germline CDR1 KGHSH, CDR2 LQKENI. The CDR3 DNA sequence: TGTGCCAGCTCACCTAAAGCCCTTGGGGACCAGTACTTC. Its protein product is CASSPKALGDQYF. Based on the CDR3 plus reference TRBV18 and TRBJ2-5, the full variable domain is NAGVMQNPRHLVRRRGQEARLRCSPMKGHSHVYWYRQLPEEGLKFMVYLQKENIIDESGMPKERFSAEFPKEGPSILRIQQVVRGDSAAYFCASSPKALGDQYFGPGTRLLVL.

The chain's CDR3 is CASSFRDTEQYF. The CDR3 DNA sequence: TGTGCCAGCAGTTTCCGGGACACTGAGCAGTACTTC. The J gene is TRBJ2-7, the V gene TRBV6-2 or TRBV6-3; weak D call: TRBD1 (6 bases). V lost 4 bases, J lost 7 bases, and 11 bases lay in between. This CDR3 has 12 amino acids. The germline V gene encodes CDR1 MNHEY and CDR2 SVGEGT.

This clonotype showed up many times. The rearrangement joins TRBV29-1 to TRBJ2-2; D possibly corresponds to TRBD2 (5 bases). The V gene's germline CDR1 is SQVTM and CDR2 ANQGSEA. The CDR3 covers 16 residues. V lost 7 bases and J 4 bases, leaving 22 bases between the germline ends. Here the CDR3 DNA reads TGCAGCGGGACCCTCCCGAACCGCGGAGGCACCGGGGAGCTGTTTTTT. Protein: CSGTLPNRGGTGELFF.

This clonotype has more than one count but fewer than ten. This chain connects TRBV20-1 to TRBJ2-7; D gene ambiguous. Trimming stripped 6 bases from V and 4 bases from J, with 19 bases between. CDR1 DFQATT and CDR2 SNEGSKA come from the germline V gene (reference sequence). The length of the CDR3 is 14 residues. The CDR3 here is CSALLLGSAYEQYF. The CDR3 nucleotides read TGCAGTGCATTACTCCTCGGGTCCGCGTACGAGCAGTACTTC.

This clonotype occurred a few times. CDR3 sequence (DNA): TGTGCCAGTAGTAACAGGGCCACCTACGAGCAGTACTTC. Protein sequence: CASSNRATYEQYF. This chain joins TRBV19 and TRBJ2-7; possible D gene TRBD1, 6 bases. The germline gives CDR1 LNHDA, CDR2 SQIVND (reference sequence). Trimming shortened V by 4 bases and J by 2 bases, and 9 bases separated the two germline ends. CDR3 length equals 13 residues.

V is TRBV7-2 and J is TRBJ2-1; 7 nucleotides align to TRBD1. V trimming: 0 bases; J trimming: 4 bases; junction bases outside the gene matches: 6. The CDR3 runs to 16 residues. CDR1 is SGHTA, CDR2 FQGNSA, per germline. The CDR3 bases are TGTGCCAGCAGCTTAGCCCGGACAGGACTTTACAATGAGCAGTTCTTC. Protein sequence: CASSLARTGLYNEQFF.

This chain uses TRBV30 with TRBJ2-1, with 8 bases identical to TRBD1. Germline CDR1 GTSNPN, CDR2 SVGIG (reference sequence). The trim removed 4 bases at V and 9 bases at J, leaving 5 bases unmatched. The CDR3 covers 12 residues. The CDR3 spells CAWTSTGGEQFF. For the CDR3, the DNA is TGTGCCTGGACCTCTACAGGGGGTGAGCAGTTCTTC.

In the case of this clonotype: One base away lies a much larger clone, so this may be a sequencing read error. In DNA form, the CDR3 reads TGTGCCAGTAGCGATATAGGGGTAAAATCCTACGAGCAGTACTTC. This gives the protein CASSDIGVKSYEQYF. The V call is TRBV19, the J call TRBJ2-7; TRBD1 might be the D (5 bases). CDR1 LNHDA and CDR2 SQIVND come from the germline V gene (reference sequence). The CDR3 has 15 residues. Deletions cut 6 bases from V and 1 base from J, with 16 bases between.

The DNA for the CDR3 is TGCGCCAGCAGTGATCAGAAGAATCAGCCCCAGCATTTT. It translates to CASSDQKNQPQHF. The chain couples TRBV10-2 to TRBJ1-5; no clear D. This CDR3 contains 13 residues. The germline V gene has CDR1 WSHSY and CDR2 SAAADI. V was clipped by 3 bases and J by 4 bases, with 7 bases between them.

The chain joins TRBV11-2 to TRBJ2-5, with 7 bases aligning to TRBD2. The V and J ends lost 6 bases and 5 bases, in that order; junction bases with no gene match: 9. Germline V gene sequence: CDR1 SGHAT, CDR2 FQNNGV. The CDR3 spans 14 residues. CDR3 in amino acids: CASSYGLVGETQYF. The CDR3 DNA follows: TGTGCCAGCAGTTACGGACTAGTGGGCGAGACCCAGTACTTC. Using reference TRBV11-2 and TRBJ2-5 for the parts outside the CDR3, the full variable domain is EAGVAQSPRYKIIEKRQSVAFWCNPISGHATLYWYQQILGQGPKLLIQFQNNGVVDDSQLPKDRFSAERLKGVDSTLKIQPAKLEDSAVYLCASSYGLVGETQYFGPGTRLLVL.

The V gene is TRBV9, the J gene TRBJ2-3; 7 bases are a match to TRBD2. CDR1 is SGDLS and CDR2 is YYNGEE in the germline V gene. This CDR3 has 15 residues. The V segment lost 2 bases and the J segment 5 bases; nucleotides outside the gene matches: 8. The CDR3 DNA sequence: TGTGCCAGCAGCGTCCCATCTAGCGGAGAAGATACGCAGTATTTT. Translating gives CASSVPSSGEDTQYF.

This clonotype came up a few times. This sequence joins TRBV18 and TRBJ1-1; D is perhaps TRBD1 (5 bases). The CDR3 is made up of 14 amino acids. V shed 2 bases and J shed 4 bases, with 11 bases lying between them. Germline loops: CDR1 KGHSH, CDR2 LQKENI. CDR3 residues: CASSPAQGFTEAFF. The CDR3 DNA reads TGTGCCAGCTCACCAGCCCAGGGATTCACTGAAGCTTTCTTT.

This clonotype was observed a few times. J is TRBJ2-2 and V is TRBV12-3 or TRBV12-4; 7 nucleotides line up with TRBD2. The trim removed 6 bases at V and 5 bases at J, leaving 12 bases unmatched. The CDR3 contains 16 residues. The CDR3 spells CASSPSGNGWTGELFF. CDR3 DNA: TGTGCCAGCAGCCCCAGCGGGAACGGCTGGACCGGGGAGCTGTTTTTT.

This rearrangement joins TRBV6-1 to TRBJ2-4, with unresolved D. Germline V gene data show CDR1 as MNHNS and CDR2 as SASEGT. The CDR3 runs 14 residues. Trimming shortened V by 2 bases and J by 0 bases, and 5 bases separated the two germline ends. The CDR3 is CASSETLAKNIQYF. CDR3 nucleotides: TGTGCCAGCAGTGAAACGCTAGCCAAAAACATTCAGTACTTC.

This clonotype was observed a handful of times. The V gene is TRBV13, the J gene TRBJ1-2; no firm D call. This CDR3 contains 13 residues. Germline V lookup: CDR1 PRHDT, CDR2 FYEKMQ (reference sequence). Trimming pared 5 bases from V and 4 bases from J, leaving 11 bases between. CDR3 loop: CASSTHQGYGYTF. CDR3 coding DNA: TGTGCCAGCAGCACCCACCAAGGCTATGGCTACACCTTC.